Listed below are T cell receptor beta chains from one sample, sequenced in a study of OX40 agonist ivuxolimab in advanced cancers. Method: immunoSEQ multiplex PCR; TCRdb's copy keeps in-frame clones and lacks some. The sample records around 86,000 clones, roughly 82% being singletons. This material consisted of CD4+ or CD8+ T cells sorted from blood, taken in a trial of the OX40 agonist ivuxolimab. The receptors were gathered from an adult with an advanced solid tumor such as melanoma, head and neck, liver or kidney cancer. Both conserved end residues are part of each CDR3. D genes are given only for firm matches. Size values are once, few and many counts, or a class for expanded clones, and some rows have none.

CDR3 protein | CDR3 DNA | V gene | D gene | clone size | J gene
CASSLRDRGLNQPQHF | TGTGCCAGTAGTCTCCGGGACAGGGGGCTCAATCAGCCCCAGCATTTT | TRBV19 | TRBD1 | NA | TRBJ1-5
CASQTGTGNQPQHF | TGTGCCAGCCAGACCGGGACAGGTAATCAGCCCCAGCATTTT | TRBV2 | TRBD1 | NA | TRBJ1-5
CASLNSGANVLTF | TGTGCCAGCCTAAATTCTGGGGCCAACGTCCTGACTTTC | TRBV6-6 | NA | NA | TRBJ2-6
CASSARGWTGVGYTF | TGTGCCAGCAGTGCCAGGGGCTGGACAGGGGTCGGCTACACCTTC | TRBV2 | TRBD1 | NA | TRBJ1-2
CASSPPRWGGTNQPQHF | TGTGCCAGTAGTCCGCCTCGGTGGGGGGGGACCAATCAGCCCCAGCATTTT | TRBV19 | NA | NA | TRBJ1-5
CASSSNAYQFLAKNIQYF | TGTGCCAGCAGCTCAAACGCGTACCAGTTTCTAGCCAAAAACATTCAGTACTTC | TRBV7-8 | NA | NA | TRBJ2-4
CAWSPGTGLRDTQYF | TGTGCCTGGAGTCCCGGGACCGGCCTTAGGGATACGCAGTATTTT | TRBV30 | NA | once | TRBJ2-3
CASSLADGDYGYTF | TGCGCCAGCAGCTTGGCCGACGGGGACTATGGCTACACCTTC | TRBV5-1 | NA | NA | TRBJ1-2
CASSVPQGRGASGANVLTF | TGTGCCAGCAGCGTCCCCCAGGGCAGGGGGGCATCTGGGGCCAACGTCCTGACTTTC | TRBV9 | NA | NA | TRBJ2-6
CASSHSGPSSGNTIYF | TGTGCCAGCTCACACTCTGGACCCAGCTCTGGAAACACCATATATTTT | TRBV18 | NA | NA | TRBJ1-3
CASSYGTGRGETQYF | TGTGCCAGCAGCTACGGCACAGGGAGGGGAGAGACCCAGTACTTC | TRBV7-9 | NA | NA | TRBJ2-5
CASSPPGTAYNEQFF | TGTGCCAGCAGCCCGCCGGGTACCGCATACAATGAGCAGTTCTTC | TRBV9 | NA | NA | TRBJ2-1
CASGRRGQETQYF | TGTGCCAGCGGACGCAGGGGCCAAGAGACCCAGTACTTC | TRBV9 | NA | few | TRBJ2-5
CSAPTGSDTQYF | TGCAGCGCACCGACAGGGTCAGATACGCAGTATTTT | TRBV29-1 | TRBD1 | NA | TRBJ2-3
CASSLVQGYQPQHF | TGTGCCAGCAGCTTGGTTCAGGGCTATCAGCCCCAGCATTTT | TRBV5-5 | NA | NA | TRBJ1-5
CASNDRVFEKLFF | TGTGCCAGCAATGACAGGGTTTTTGAAAAACTGTTTTTT | TRBV28 | TRBD1 | NA | TRBJ1-4
CSVEETGFYGYTF | TGCAGCGTTGAAGAGACGGGTTTCTATGGCTACACCTTC | TRBV29-1 | NA | NA | TRBJ1-2
CASSDPLTGKNTEAFF | TGCGCCAGCAGCGACCCCTTGACAGGGAAGAACACTGAAGCTTTCTTT | TRBV10-1 | TRBD1 | NA | TRBJ1-1
CASSVASDGRGAFF | TGTGCCAGCAGCGTAGCATCAGACGGGAGGGGAGCTTTCTTT | TRBV9 | NA | NA | TRBJ1-1
CASSALALGTDTQYF | TGTGCCAGCAGTGCCCTAGCGTTAGGCACAGATACGCAGTATTTT | TRBV6-1 | NA | NA | TRBJ2-3
CASSIRLVASTGELFF | TGTGCCAGTAGTATACGCCTTGTAGCAAGCACCGGGGAGCTGTTTTTT | TRBV19 | NA | few | TRBJ2-2
CASSLGFYGYTF | TGTGCCAGCAGCTTGGGGTTCTATGGCTACACCTTC | TRBV7-2 | NA | NA | TRBJ1-2
CASSPDRGLGYTF | TGTGCCAGCAGCCCGGACAGGGGGCTTGGCTACACCTTC | TRBV14 | TRBD1 | NA | TRBJ1-2
CASSREGHQPQHF | TGTGCCAGCAGCAGAGAGGGTCATCAGCCCCAGCATTTT | TRBV7-2 | NA | NA | TRBJ1-5
CASSERTSATDTQYF | TGTGCCAGCAGCGAACGGACTAGTGCCACAGATACGCAGTATTTT | TRBV28 | TRBD2 | NA | TRBJ2-3
CASAGGPSSYNSPLHF | TGTGCCAGCGCTGGCGGTCCTAGCTCCTATAATTCACCCCTCCACTTT | TRBV7-9 | NA | once | TRBJ1-6
CASSPRTRAGTDTQYF | TGTGCCAGCTCACCGAGGACGCGAGCAGGCACAGATACGCAGTATTTT | TRBV18 | NA | NA | TRBJ2-3
CASTRIGTSVHEQYF | TGTGCCAGCACCAGAATCGGGACTAGCGTACACGAGCAGTACTTC | TRBV28 | TRBD2 | NA | TRBJ2-7
CSVTGVSSYNEQFF | TGCAGCGTTACAGGGGTCAGCTCCTACAATGAGCAGTTCTTC | TRBV29-1 | TRBD1 | NA | TRBJ2-1
CASSFGGLDTGELFF | TGTGCCAGCAGCTTTGGGGGGCTTGACACCGGGGAGCTGTTTTTT | TRBV5-4 | NA | once | TRBJ2-2
CASSRREGGNEQFF | TGTGCCAGCAGCCGGCGGGAGGGTGGCAATGAGCAGTTCTTC | TRBV6-5 | TRBD2 | medium-sized | TRBJ2-1
CASSPTGTWGYTF | TGTGCCAGCTCACCAACAGGGACCTGGGGCTACACCTTC | TRBV18 | NA | NA | TRBJ1-2
CASSGPGLEGTQYF | TGTGCCAGCAGTGGCCCGGGACTTGAGGGGACCCAGTACTTC | TRBV2 | NA | few | TRBJ2-5
CAISESSLGNSPLHF | TGTGCCATCAGTGAGTCGAGTTTAGGTAATTCACCCCTCCACTTT | TRBV10-3 | NA | NA | TRBJ1-6
CASSRSGGQGGTDTQYF | TGTGCCAGCAGCCGCTCGGGGGGGCAGGGCGGCACAGATACGCAGTATTTT | TRBV4-2 | TRBD2 | NA | TRBJ2-3
CASSLAQGGYTF | TGTGCCAGCAGCTTAGCGCAGGGCGGCTACACCTTC | TRBV7-9 | NA | few | TRBJ1-2
CASSLEGASTGELFF | TGCGCCAGCAGCTTGGAGGGGGCAAGCACCGGGGAGCTGTTTTTT | TRBV5-1 | TRBD1 | many | TRBJ2-2
CASTSGTGEETQYF | TGTGCCAGCACTTCCGGGACAGGAGAAGAGACCCAGTACTTC | TRBV7-9 | TRBD1 | NA | TRBJ2-5
CASSSDRGGNQPQHF | TGTGCCAGCAGTTCCGACAGGGGAGGGAATCAGCCCCAGCATTTT | TRBV6-6 | TRBD1 | NA | TRBJ1-5
CASSSRQGPPETQYF | TGTGCCAGCAGCTCGCGACAGGGCCCACCTGAGACCCAGTACTTC | TRBV5-4 | TRBD1 | NA | TRBJ2-5
CASSPSATNEKLFF | TGTGCCAGCTCACCATCAGCTACTAATGAAAAACTGTTTTTT | TRBV18 | NA | NA | TRBJ1-4
CASSLVGGYQNYGYTF | TGTGCCAGCAGCTTAGTGGGGGGTTACCAGAACTATGGCTACACCTTC | TRBV7-2 | NA | NA | TRBJ1-2
CASSKPTSLSGNTIYF | TGTGCCAGTAGTAAACCTACAAGTCTCTCTGGAAACACCATATATTTT | TRBV19 | NA | NA | TRBJ1-3
CASSLERSNQPQHF | TGTGCCAGCAGCTTGGAGCGGAGCAATCAGCCCCAGCATTTT | TRBV7-2 | NA | NA | TRBJ1-5
CASSPKVQMNTEAFF | TGTGCCAGCAGCCCAAAAGTTCAAATGAACACTGAAGCTTTCTTT | TRBV27 | NA | few | TRBJ1-1
CASPGWGYQETQYF | TGTGCCAGCCCCGGGTGGGGGTACCAAGAGACCCAGTACTTC | TRBV21-1 | NA | NA | TRBJ2-5
CASSLEISEKLFF | TGTGCCAGCAGCTTGGAGATATCTGAAAAACTGTTTTTT | TRBV5-5 | NA | NA | TRBJ1-4
CASRQRAGGEADTQYF | TGTGCCAGCAGACAACGGGCAGGGGGCGAAGCAGATACGCAGTATTTT | TRBV27 | TRBD1 | few | TRBJ2-3
CASSLVAGQNQPQHF | TGTGCCAGCAGCTTAGTCGCAGGGCAGAATCAGCCCCAGCATTTT | TRBV7-2 | NA | NA | TRBJ1-5
CASSFLTSRNTGELFF | TGTGCCAGCAGCTTCCTGACTAGCCGGAACACCGGGGAGCTGTTTTTT | TRBV27 | TRBD2 | NA | TRBJ2-2